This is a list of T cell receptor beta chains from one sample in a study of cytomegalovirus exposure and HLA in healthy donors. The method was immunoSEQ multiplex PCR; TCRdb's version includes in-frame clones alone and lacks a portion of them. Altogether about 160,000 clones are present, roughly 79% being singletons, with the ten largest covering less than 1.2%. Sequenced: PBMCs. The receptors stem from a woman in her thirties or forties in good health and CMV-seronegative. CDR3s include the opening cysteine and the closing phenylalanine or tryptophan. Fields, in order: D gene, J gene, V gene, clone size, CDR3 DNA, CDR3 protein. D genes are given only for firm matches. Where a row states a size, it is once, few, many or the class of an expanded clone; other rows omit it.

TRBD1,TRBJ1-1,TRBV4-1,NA,TGCGCCAGCAGCCTCGGGGGACAGGGATACACTGAAGCTTTCTTT,CASSLGGQGYTEAFF
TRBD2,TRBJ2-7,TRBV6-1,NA,TGTGCCAGCAGAGGGACTAGCGTTTCCTACGAGCAGTACTTC,CASRGTSVSYEQYF
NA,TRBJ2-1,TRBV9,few,TGTGCCAGCAGCGTAGCTCCAGGTAATGAGCAGTTCTTC,CASSVAPGNEQFF
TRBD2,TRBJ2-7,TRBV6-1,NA,TGTGCCAGCAACACACCGGGACTAGACTACGAGCAGTACTTC,CASNTPGLDYEQYF
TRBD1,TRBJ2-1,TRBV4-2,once,TGTGCCAGCAGCCAAGACCAGACAGGGTCCCCTCTAAATGAGCAGTTCTTC,CASSQDQTGSPLNEQFF
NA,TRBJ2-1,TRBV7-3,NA,TGTGCCAGCAGCCAGCGTGGGGGCGAGGAGGCAGAGCAGTTCTTC,CASSQRGGEEAEQFF
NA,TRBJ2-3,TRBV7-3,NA,TGTGCCAGCAGCTTAACGCCTAGCGTCACAGATACGCAGTATTTT,CASSLTPSVTDTQYF
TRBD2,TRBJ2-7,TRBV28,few,TGTGCCAGCCGACTAGCGGGCCTCTACGAGCAGTACTTC,CASRLAGLYEQYF
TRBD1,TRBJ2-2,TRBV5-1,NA,TGCGCCAGCAGCCTTAACCCCGGGACAGGGAAAACCGGGGAGCTGTTTTTT,CASSLNPGTGKTGELFF
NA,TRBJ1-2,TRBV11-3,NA,TGTGCCAGCAGCGACAAGTATGGCTACACCTTC,CASSDKYGYTF
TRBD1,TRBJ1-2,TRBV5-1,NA,TGTGCCAGCAGCTTGGTCCAGGGGGACTATGGCTACACCTTC,CASSLVQGDYGYTF
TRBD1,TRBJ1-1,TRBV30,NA,TGTGCCTGGAGTTCACAGGGGGAGGGAATGACTTTCTTT,CAWSSQGEGMTFF
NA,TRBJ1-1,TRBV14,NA,TGTGCCAGCAGCCCCCTTGTTGGGGCGGTTCTGAACACTGAAGCTTTCTTT,CASSPLVGAVLNTEAFF
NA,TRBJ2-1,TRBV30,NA,TGTGCCTGGAGTGTACGACTCAATGAGCAGTTCTTC,CAWSVRLNEQFF
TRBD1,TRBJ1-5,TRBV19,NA,TGTGCCAGTAGAAAAGGGACAGGCGAAAATCAGCCCCAGCATTTT,CASRKGTGENQPQHF
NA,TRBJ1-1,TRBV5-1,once,TGCGCCAGCAGCTTGCAGGGGAAAAACACTGAAGCTTTCTTT,CASSLQGKNTEAFF
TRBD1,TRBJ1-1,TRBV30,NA,TGTGCCTCGGGACAGCTGAACACTGAAGCTTTCTTT,CASGQLNTEAFF
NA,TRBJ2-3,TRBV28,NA,TGTGCCAGCAGTCTCTCGGGTATCGCCGGCGATACGCAGTATTTT,CASSLSGIAGDTQYF
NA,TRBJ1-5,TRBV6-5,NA,TGTGCCAGCAGCAAAGACGGGCGAGGGCAGCCCCAGCATTTT,CASSKDGRGQPQHF
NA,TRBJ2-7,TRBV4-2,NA,TGTGCCAGCAGCCAAGGGGCTGACGGTAGCTCCTACGAGCAGTACTTC,CASSQGADGSSYEQYF
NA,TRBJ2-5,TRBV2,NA,TGTGCCAGCAGTGAAGCGGTAGGGACACAGGACTTC,CASSEAVGTQDF
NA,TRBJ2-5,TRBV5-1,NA,TGCGCCAGCAGCTTGGACGCAGGGTCCCAAGAGACCCAGTACTTC,CASSLDAGSQETQYF
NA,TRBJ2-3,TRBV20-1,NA,TGCAGTGCTCCCCGGAGGGATACGCAGTATTTT,CSAPRRDTQYF
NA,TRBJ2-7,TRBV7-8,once,TGTGCCAGCAGCTTAGATCGCGGGAACGAGCAGTACTTC,CASSLDRGNEQYF
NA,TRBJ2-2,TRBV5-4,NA,TGTGCCAGCAGCTTGGGTGGCCTAGCGAACACCGGGGAGCTGTTTTTT,CASSLGGLANTGELFF